What follows describes a single TCR beta chain. Its antigen is still unknown. Gene names follow the mouse nomenclature. The read stops 4 residues short of the end of the CDR3; the missing end is completed from the germline J gene. Extraction of RNA preceded its reverse transcription into cDNA, which served as the sequencing template. Sequencing used immunoSEQ multiplex PCR; TCRdb keeps in-frame clones, though not all of them. Listed here are about 300,000 clones without any singletons, the top ten holding 1.2%. Cutaneous lymph node cells were pooled, and they were sorted using CD4, CD8alpha, NKG2D, NKG2ACE and other markers. CDR3 length equals 13 residues. Per the germline V gene, CDR1 is FNHDT and CDR2 is SITEND (reference sequence). The V segment lost 5 bases and the J segment 2 bases; nucleotides outside the gene matches: 2. The entry originates in a study of CD8+ T cells in alopecia areata. For the study at large: Graft recipients were roughly 6-11-week-old female C3H/HeJ mice, and donor skin originated from roughly 6-12-month-old C3H/HeJ mice with spontaneous alopecia.

Study-wide results and limits: Greater clonality was observed in lesional scalp samples, especially alopecia totalis/universalis, versus normal scalp. Besides other cells, scalp samples also yield sequences of resident alphabeta T cells from normal skin.

The TCR comes from a C3H/HeJ mouse with alopecia areata. This line is of MHC haplotype H2-k. The chain carries TRBV19 and TRBJ2-5; 7 bases map to TRBD1. The sequencing sample was made of CD4+ T cells sorted from a lymph node. The DNA read from the CDR3 is TGTGCCAGCAGCGACAGGGTCCAAGAC. Translation: CASSDRVQD. The CDR3 reads in full as CASSDRVQDTQYF.